The present T cell receptor (beta chain) was sequenced within a study of shared clonotypes between healthy human individuals. Study-wide results and caveats: Only blood samples were collected, and tissue repertoires likely differ.

Profiling relied on immunoSEQ multiplex PCR, and the TCRdb table lists in-frame clones only, not all of them. Here the sample spans around 510,000 clones, around 77% being singletons. This CDR3 contains 15 residues. CDR1 is LNHNV, CDR2 YYDKDF, per germline (reference sequence). The V and J ends lost 0 bases and 3 bases respectively, with 12 bases between them. With regard to this clone: The antigen is not known.

Material for sequencing was PBMCs. This chain links TRBV15 with TRBJ2-7, with D possibly matching TRBD2 (5 bases). This sequence originates from a woman in her thirties or forties in good health. Some clones in this sample may be carry-over from other donors' samples. CDR3 nucleotide sequence: TGTGCCACCAGCAGAGATATCGGGGATATCTACGAGCAGTACTTC. Translating gives CATSRDIGDIYEQYF.